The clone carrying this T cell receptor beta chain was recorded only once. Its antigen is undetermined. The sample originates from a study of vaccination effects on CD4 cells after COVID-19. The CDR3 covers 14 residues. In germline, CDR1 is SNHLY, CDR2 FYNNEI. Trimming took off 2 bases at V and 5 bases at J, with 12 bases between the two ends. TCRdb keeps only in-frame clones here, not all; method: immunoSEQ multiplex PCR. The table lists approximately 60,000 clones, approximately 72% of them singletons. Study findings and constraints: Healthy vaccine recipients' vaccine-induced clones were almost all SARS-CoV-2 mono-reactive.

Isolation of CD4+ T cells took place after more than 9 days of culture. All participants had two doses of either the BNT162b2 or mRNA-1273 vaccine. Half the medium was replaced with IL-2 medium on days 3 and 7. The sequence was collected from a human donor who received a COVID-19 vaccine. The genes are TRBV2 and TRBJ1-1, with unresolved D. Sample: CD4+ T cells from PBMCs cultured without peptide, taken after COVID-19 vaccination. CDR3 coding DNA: TGTGCCAGCAGTGAAAGCACGGCTTTTACTGAAGCTTTCTTT. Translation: CASSESTAFTEAFF.